The 30 T cell receptor beta chains given below trace back to one sample, sequenced in a study of early T cells in non-severe SARS-CoV-2 infection. TCRdb itself ran the 5' RACE reads through MiXCR, one entry per CDR3 protein. The sample lists more than 75,000 distinct CDR3 sequences; around 13% were seen once. The sequenced sample was whole blood. The source of these receptors is an adult who was a healthcare worker with PCR-confirmed SARS-CoV-2 infection or an uninfected control (not recorded which).

This clonotype was counted a few times. V is TRBV7-9 and J is TRBJ2-3; D is ambiguous. Germline-derived CDR1 and CDR2 are SEHNR and FQNEAQ (reference sequence). This CDR3 comprises 10 residues. V gave up 9 bases and J gave up 1 base, with 2 bases separating them. In DNA form, the CDR3 reads TGTGCCAGTCGCACAGATACGCAGTATTTT. Amino acid sequence: CASRTDTQYF.

At least ten counts were recorded for this clonotype. The chain employs TRBV6-1 and TRBJ2-3, with D maybe TRBD2 (5 bases). Germline V gives CDR1 MNHNS, CDR2 SASEGT. The V gene lost 6 bases and the J gene lost 1 base, with 11 bases spanning the gap. The CDR3 consists of 14 residues. The CDR3 DNA reads as TGTGCCAGCAGCCCCCTAGCCGGCACAGATACGCAGTATTTT. This codes for CASSPLAGTDTQYF.

The genes are TRBV29-1 and TRBJ2-3; TRBD1 agrees at 11 bases. This CDR3 is 15 amino acids long. CDR1 is SQVTM, CDR2 ANQGSEA, per germline. The V gene end was trimmed by 6 bases and the J gene end by 3 bases; junction bases not matched to a gene: 8. The CDR3 spells CSVSAGTGGTDTQYF. DNA of the CDR3: TGCAGCGTCTCCGCCGGGACAGGGGGAACAGATACGCAGTATTTT.

V usage is TRBV7-3 and J usage is TRBJ2-5; D possibly corresponds to TRBD1 (6 bases). The CDR3 runs to 16 residues. V was trimmed by 5 bases and J by 5 bases, leaving 21 bases between them. Germline lookup yields CDR1 SGHTA and CDR2 FQGTGA. The CDR3 region is CASSPRGAGAQETQYF. The CDR3 nucleotides read TGTGCCAGCAGCCCAAGGGGAGCAGGGGCGCAGGAGACCCAGTACTTC.

The genes are TRBV27 and TRBJ1-1, with D perhaps matching TRBD1 (6 bases). The germline gives CDR1 MNHEY, CDR2 SMNVEV (reference sequence). V lost 3 bases and J lost 4, with 12 bases in between. This CDR3 is 14 amino acids long. This CDR3 is CASSLGATVTEAFF. The CDR3, as DNA: TGTGCCAGCAGTTTGGGGGCCACCGTCACTGAAGCTTTCTTT.

This clonotype appeared a few times. This chain links TRBV19 with TRBJ1-2, with D possibly being TRBD1 (6 bases). The CDR3 contains 12 residues. The V end was cut by 8 bases, the J end by 7 bases, with 14 bases between. Per the germline V gene, CDR1 is LNHDA and CDR2 is SQIVND (reference sequence). The CDR3 here is CASWTAGVGYTF. Written as DNA, the CDR3 is TGTGCCAGTTGGACAGCCGGGGTTGGCTACACCTTC. Full variable domain (remainder filled in from reference TRBV19 and TRBJ1-2): DGGITQSPKYLFRKEGQNVTLSCEQNLNHDAMYWYRQDPGQGLRLIYYSQIVNDFQKGDIAEGYSVSREKKESFPLTVTSAQKNPTAFYLCASWTAGVGYTFGSGTRLTVV.

This clonotype was counted between two and nine times. This sequence joins TRBV28 and TRBJ1-3; no definite D call. The germline CDR1 and CDR2 sequences are MDHEN and SYDVKM. This CDR3 contains 15 residues. Deletions cut 1 base from V and 0 bases from J, with 7 bases between. The CDR3 bases are TGTGCCAGCAGTTTATTAGGTAACTCTGGAAACACCATATATTTT. This translates into CASSLLGNSGNTIYF.

This clonotype was counted only a few times. The J gene is TRBJ2-3, the V gene TRBV7-2; 9 positions match TRBD2. This CDR3 is built from 15 residues. CDR1 SGHTA and CDR2 FQGNSA come from the germline V gene. Trimming removed 5 bases from V and 7 bases from J; junction bases left unmatched: 10. This CDR3 reads CASSPPAGGTNTQYF. As DNA, the CDR3 is TGTGCCAGCAGCCCCCCAGCGGGGGGCACGAATACGCAGTATTTT.

This clonotype was seen ten or more times. The chain recombines TRBV3-1 with TRBJ1-1; D is possibly TRBD1 (5 bases). This CDR3 comprises 13 residues. CDR1 is LGHDT and CDR2 is YNNKEL in the germline V gene (reference sequence). Trimming pared 5 bases from V and 4 bases from J, leaving 11 bases between. The DNA for the CDR3 is TGTGCCAGCAGCTATAGGGGAGTCACTGAAGCTTTCTTT. Encoded protein: CASSYRGVTEAFF.

The chain carries TRBV2 and TRBJ1-1; D remains ambiguous. Deletions cut 0 bases from V and 1 base from J, with 6 bases between. Germline lookup yields CDR1 SNHLY and CDR2 FYNNEI. The CDR3 has 14 amino acids. The CDR3 loop is CASSEAGSNTEAFF. The DNA of the CDR3 is TGTGCCAGCAGTGAAGCAGGTTCGAACACTGAAGCTTTCTTT. The full variable domain, completed using reference TRBV2 and TRBJ1-1, is EPEVTQTPSHQVTQMGQEVILRCVPISNHLYFYWYRQILGQKVEFLVSFYNNEISEKSEIFDDQFSVERPDGSNFTLKIRSTKLEDSAMYFCASSEAGSNTEAFFGQGTRLTVV.

This clonotype was seen many times. This chain links TRBV9 with TRBJ1-1; D unclear. Trimming left V 3 bases short and J 7 bases short, with 13 bases between. Germline V gives CDR1 SGDLS, CDR2 YYNGEE. The CDR3 is made up of 13 amino acids. In DNA, the CDR3 is TGTGCCAGCAGCGAAGCCCCGGCTTATGAAGCTTTCTTT. Translating it yields CASSEAPAYEAFF.

The rearrangement links TRBV10-3 to TRBJ1-2; 7 bases align to TRBD1. Trimming took 2 bases from V and 8 from J; bases not matched to a gene: 5. CDR1 ENHRY and CDR2 SYGVKD come from the germline V gene. The CDR3 loop spans 13 amino acids. CDR3 DNA sequence: TGTGCCATCAGTGAGACAGGGGAGCGGGGCTACACCTTC. It codes for CAISETGERGYTF.

This clonotype was recorded a few times. The rearrangement links TRBV27 to TRBJ2-3, with D perhaps matching TRBD1 or TRBD2 (5 bases each). There are 13 residues in the CDR3. With 0 bases removed from V and 8 bases from J, the gap between germline ends came to 9 bases. The germline V gene has CDR1 MNHEY and CDR2 SMNVEV (reference sequence). The CDR3 spells CASSLSIGGTQYF. The DNA of the CDR3 is TGTGCCAGCAGTTTATCGATTGGGGGTACGCAGTATTTT.

V is TRBV29-1 and J is TRBJ2-5, with 7 bases fitting TRBD1. CDR3 size: 14 residues. Germline CDR1 reads SQVTM; CDR2 reads ANQGSEA. Trimming cost V 7 bases and J 2 bases; bases outside gene matches: 10. This CDR3 reads CSAPPGTAQETQYF. The CDR3 coding sequence is TGCAGCGCTCCCCCCGGGACAGCACAAGAGACCCAGTACTTC. Together with reference TRBV29-1 and TRBJ2-5, the CDR3 gives the full variable domain: SAVISQKPSRDICQRGTSLTIQCQVDSQVTMMFWYRQQPGQSLTLIATANQGSEATYESGFVIDKFPISRPNLTFSTLTVSNMSPEDSSIYLCSAPPGTAQETQYFGPGTRLLVL.

This clonotype was observed a few times. The CDR3 here is CASSPDATGTEAFF. The CDR3 nucleotides read TGTGCCAGCTCACCCGACGCAACAGGGACTGAAGCTTTCTTT. This sequence joins TRBV18 and TRBJ1-1; D might be TRBD1 (6 bases). This CDR3 region has 14 residues. The V and J ends lost 3 bases and 5 bases respectively, with 13 bases between them. Germline CDR1 KGHSH, CDR2 LQKENI.

This clonotype came up a few times. This chain joins TRBV5-5 and TRBJ2-7; tentatively, D is TRBD2 (6 bases). From germline, CDR1 is SGHKS and CDR2 YYEKEE (reference sequence). Trimming took 0 bases from V and 4 from J, leaving 11 bases between them. The CDR3 is 14 amino acids. CDR3 sequence reads: CASSLATGEYEQYF. CDR3 in DNA: TGTGCCAGCAGCTTGGCCACGGGGGAGTACGAGCAGTACTTC.

The chain has TRBV7-2 and TRBJ1-1; 7 nucleotides match TRBD1. The ends lost 5 bases at V and 3 bases at J; junction bases unmatched: 3. This CDR3 is built from 13 residues. Germline V gene sequence: CDR1 SGHTA, CDR2 FQGNSA. The CDR3 spells CASSRDSYTEAFF. The CDR3, as DNA: TGTGCCAGCAGCCGGGACAGCTACACTGAAGCTTTCTTT.

The chain combines TRBV28 with TRBJ2-7; D is perhaps TRBD1 (5 bases). CDR1 is MDHEN and CDR2 is SYDVKM in the germline V gene. V lost 3 bases and J 2 bases, leaving 14 bases between the germline ends. This CDR3 has 15 residues. The CDR3 DNA reads as TGTGCCAGCAGTTTGGGGCAGCCAATTCCCTACGAGCAGTACTTC. This sequence encodes CASSLGQPIPYEQYF. The entire variable domain, with the rest obtained from reference TRBV28 and TRBJ2-7, is as follows: DVKVTQSSRYLVKRTGEKVFLECVQDMDHENMFWYRQDPGLGLRLIYFSYDVKMKEKGDIPEGYSVSREKKERFSLILESASTNQTSMYLCASSLGQPIPYEQYFGPGTRLTVT.

This clonotype was seen at least ten times. V is TRBV6-2 or TRBV6-3 and J is TRBJ2-7; the match to TRBD1 covers 10 bases. The germline V gene encodes CDR1 MNHEY and CDR2 SVGEGT. This CDR3 region has 15 residues. The junction had 9 bases not matched to a gene; V was cut back by 5 bases and J by 5 bases. The CDR3: CASSPMGTGVNEQYF. The DNA of the CDR3 is TGTGCCAGCAGTCCCATGGGGACAGGGGTAAACGAGCAGTACTTC.

This clonotype was found many times. CDR3 coding DNA: TGTGCCAGCAGTTTGTGGACAGGGGGCGCCTATGGCTACACCTTC. It specifies CASSLWTGGAYGYTF. The V call is TRBV28, the J call TRBJ1-2; 11 bases are a match to TRBD1. This CDR3 region has 15 residues. The germline gives CDR1 MDHEN, CDR2 SYDVKM. V shed 3 bases and J 4 bases; nucleotides not matched to a gene: 4.

Many counts were recorded for this clonotype. This sequence joins TRBV29-1 and TRBJ2-7; 8 positions agree with TRBD1. The CDR3 extends over 14 amino acids. Germline CDR1 and CDR2: SQVTM and ANQGSEA. The V gene end was trimmed by 3 bases and the J gene end by 6 bases; junction bases not matched to a gene: 10. The CDR3 DNA is TGCAGCGTTGACTCCGACAGGGGAAGTTCCGAGCAGTACTTC. Translated, it gives CSVDSDRGSSEQYF.

The J gene is TRBJ2-2, the V gene TRBV6-4, with D possibly being TRBD1 (6 bases). V was shortened by 6 bases and J by 6 bases, with 17 bases between the two germline ends. The CDR3 runs 15 residues. The germline V gene has CDR1 MRHNA and CDR2 SNTAGT. The CDR3 spells CASSYGQRIAGELFF. The CDR3 nucleotides read TGTGCCAGCAGCTACGGACAGCGGATCGCCGGGGAGCTGTTTTTT.

The DNA of the CDR3 is TGTGCCAGCAGCTTAGCGGGGGGGGCTCCCGATACGCAGTATTTT. This encodes CASSLAGGAPDTQYF. The chain is built from TRBV7-6 and TRBJ2-3; possible D gene TRBD2, 7 bases. Trimming removed 0 bases from V and 6 bases from J, with 13 bases in between. CDR1 and CDR2 from the germline V gene are SGHVS and FNYEAQ. This CDR3 region has 15 residues.

This rearrangement joins TRBV7-9 to TRBJ1-1; D gene ambiguous. V was trimmed by 5 bases and J by 0 bases, leaving 10 bases between them. This CDR3 has 14 amino acids. Germline loops: CDR1 SEHNR, CDR2 FQNEAQ (reference sequence). CDR3 residues: CASSPAMVNTEAFF. The CDR3 nucleotides are TGTGCCAGCAGCCCTGCAATGGTGAACACTGAAGCTTTCTTT. The whole variable domain, filled in from reference TRBV7-9 and TRBJ1-1, reads DTGVSQNPRHKITKRGQNVTFRCDPISEHNRLYWYRQTLGQGPEFLTYFQNEAQLEKSRLLSDRFSAERPKGSFSTLEIQRTEQGDSAMYLCASSPAMVNTEAFFGQGTRLTVV.

This clonotype was counted between two and nine times. The chain couples TRBV28 to TRBJ1-6; the D is unclear. The CDR3 is made up of 15 amino acids. V lost 5 bases, J lost 5 bases, and 13 bases lay in between. CDR1 and CDR2 from the germline V gene are MDHEN and SYDVKM. DNA for the CDR3: TGTGCCAGCAGTACCCAAAGTGGGGATAATTCACCCCTCCACTTT. Protein sequence: CASSTQSGDNSPLHF. Variable domain in full (rest from reference TRBV28 and TRBJ1-6): DVKVTQSSRYLVKRTGEKVFLECVQDMDHENMFWYRQDPGLGLRLIYFSYDVKMKEKGDIPEGYSVSREKKERFSLILESASTNQTSMYLCASSTQSGDNSPLHFGNGTRLTVT.

The chain links TRBV7-3 to TRBJ2-3; TRBD2 matches 13 bases. The CDR3 spans 15 residues. V lost 5 bases to trimming and J lost 4 bases; unmatched junction nucleotides: 3. The V gene's germline CDR1 is SGHTA and CDR2 FQGTGA. The CDR3 spells CASSPGTSGADTQYF. The CDR3 DNA reads as TGTGCCAGCAGCCCTGGGACTAGCGGGGCAGATACGCAGTATTTT.

V is TRBV29-1 and J is TRBJ2-2; tentatively, D is TRBD1 (8 bases). CDR3 length equals 13 residues. Between the trimmed V and J ends, which lost 7 bases and 5 bases, there was a span of 14 bases. Germline V CDR1 and CDR2: SQVTM, ANQGSEA. CDR3 nucleotide sequence: TGCAGCGCTGACAGGGGAGGGACCGGGGAGCTGTTTTTT. It codes for CSADRGGTGELFF.

The chain employs TRBV29-1 and TRBJ2-4, with a tentative D call TRBD1 (6 bases). Germline values: CDR1 SQVTM, CDR2 ANQGSEA. The CDR3 is made up of 12 amino acids. Deletions cut 1 base from V and 9 bases from J, with 10 bases between. The CDR3 nucleotides read TGCAGCGTTGAAGTTCAGGGGAGCATTCAGTACTTC. Amino acid sequence: CSVEVQGSIQYF.

In its sample, this clonotype was seen once. J is TRBJ1-2 and V is TRBV7-2; D is ambiguous. This CDR3 contains 16 residues. Trimming stripped 1 base from V and 2 bases from J, with 14 bases between. Germline V gives CDR1 SGHTA, CDR2 FQGNSA. The CDR3 region has the DNA TGTGCCAGCAGCTTAGTAGGTCCTAATTCGAACTATGGCTACACCTTC. Residues: CASSLVGPNSNYGYTF.

This clonotype occurred many times. J is TRBJ1-4 and V is TRBV5-1; 7 bases map to TRBD1. V gave up 4 bases and J gave up 8 bases; unmatched junction bases: 8. From germline, CDR1 is SGHRS and CDR2 YFSETQ. The CDR3 covers 14 residues. CDR3 protein: CASSPEGQIEKLFF. In nucleotides, the CDR3 is TGCGCCAGCAGCCCGGAGGGACAGATAGAAAAACTGTTTTTT.